The 26 T cell receptor beta chains below were found in one sample sequenced in a study of cytomegalovirus exposure and HLA in healthy donors. 13 Jbeta primers and 60 Vbeta primers were used for the PCR. The method was immunoSEQ multiplex PCR; TCRdb's version includes in-frame clones alone and lacks a portion of them. The sample has 170,000 or so clones, about four fifths seen once. Sequencing was done on a sample of PBMCs. All receptors derive from a man between 18 and 29 years old in good health and CMV-seronegative.

This rearrangement joins TRBV9 to TRBJ2-7; D is perhaps TRBD2 (6 bases). Between the trimmed V and J ends, which lost 0 bases and 0 bases, there was a span of 13 bases. There are 16 residues in the CDR3. Germline assignment: CDR1 SGDLS and CDR2 YYNGEE. The DNA of the CDR3 is TGTGCCAGCAGCGTAGGTGGGACTCCGAGCTCCTACGAGCAGTACTTC. Protein sequence: CASSVGGTPSSYEQYF.

The rearrangement uses TRBV2 and TRBJ1-4; D remains unclear. The CDR3 has 12 amino acids. Trimming removed 7 bases from V and 7 bases from J, with 10 bases in between. The germline V gene encodes CDR1 SNHLY and CDR2 FYNNEI. The CDR3 is CASNDNSEKLFF. The CDR3 nucleotides read TGTGCCAGCAATGACAACAGTGAAAAACTGTTTTTT.

The CDR3 protein is CASSPWHGRDRESGRYHYEQYF. The CDR3 nucleotides read TGTGCCAGCAGCCCATGGCACGGTAGGGACAGGGAATCAGGGCGGTACCACTACGAGCAGTACTTC. This chain uses TRBV7-8 with TRBJ2-7; 9 bases agree with TRBD1. The CDR3 extends over 22 amino acids. The ends lost 5 bases at V and 3 bases at J; junction bases unmatched: 29. Germline CDR1 reads SGHVS; CDR2 reads FQNEAQ.

This chain joins TRBV4-3 and TRBJ1-2; TRBD1 is a possible D gene (5 bases). Germline CDR1 LGHNA, CDR2 YSLEER. V was clipped by 0 bases and J by 3 bases, with 17 bases between them. The length of the CDR3 is 17 residues. The CDR3 coding sequence is TGCGCCAGCAGCCAAGATTCCCCTGGGGCATCTTACTATGGCTACACCTTC. Amino acids: CASSQDSPGASYYGYTF.

The chain recombines TRBV5-1 with TRBJ1-1, with unresolved D. V gave up 4 bases and J gave up 1 base, with 17 bases separating them. The CDR3 has 16 amino acids. Per the germline V gene, CDR1 is SGHRS and CDR2 is YFSETQ. CDR3 in amino acids: CASSPVRSSQNTEAFF. The CDR3, as DNA: TGCGCCAGCAGCCCGGTTCGGAGCTCCCAGAACACTGAAGCTTTCTTT.

This sequence joins TRBV15 and TRBJ1-1; 7 bases match TRBD1. Germline V CDR1 and CDR2: LNHNV, YYDKDF (reference sequence). The CDR3 is made up of 19 amino acids. J lost 5 bases, V lost 0 bases, and 18 bases had no gene match. CDR3 sequence reads: CATSRDQTATGKDITEAFF. In DNA form, the CDR3 reads TGTGCCACCAGCAGAGATCAAACCGCGACAGGGAAAGATATTACTGAAGCTTTCTTT.

The chain combines TRBV7-9 with TRBJ2-7; 11 bases align to TRBD1. V shed 5 bases, J shed 3 bases, and the junction held 6 bases outside the gene matches. The CDR3 has 15 amino acids. Per the germline V gene, CDR1 is SEHNR and CDR2 is FQNEAQ (reference sequence). The CDR3 is CASSRRTGGSYEQYF. The CDR3 nucleotides are TGTGCCAGCAGCCGAAGGACAGGGGGCAGCTACGAGCAGTACTTC. Looking up the rest from reference TRBV7-9 and TRBJ2-7 gives the full variable domain: DTGVSQNPRHKITKRGQNVTFRCDPISEHNRLYWYRQTLGQGPEFLTYFQNEAQLEKSRLLSDRFSAERPKGSFSTLEIQRTEQGDSAMYLCASSRRTGGSYEQYFGPGTRLTVT.

This chain links TRBV4-2 with TRBJ2-7; 7 positions agree with TRBD1. The CDR3 is 14 residues long. The germline V gene has CDR1 LGHNA and CDR2 YNFKEQ. Trimming took 5 bases from V and 3 from J; bases not matched to a gene: 7. CDR3 nucleotides: TGTGCCAGCAGCGGCGGACAGGCCAGCTACGAGCAGTACTTC. This encodes CASSGGQASYEQYF.

The V call is TRBV5-4, the J call TRBJ1-5; D ambiguous. The ends were cut back, 4 bases at V and 4 bases at J, with 9 bases in the middle. Per the germline V gene, CDR1 is SGHNT and CDR2 is YYREEE (reference sequence). CDR3 size: 13 residues. CDR3 sequence reads: CASSLDTNQPQHF. The CDR3 bases are TGTGCCAGCAGCCTCGACACGAATCAGCCCCAGCATTTT.

This clone was seen more than once but under ten times. The V gene is TRBV6-5, the J gene TRBJ1-1; D uncertain. Germline V gives CDR1 MNHEY, CDR2 SVGAGI. Trimming stripped 9 bases from V and 11 bases from J, with 22 bases between. The CDR3 has 13 amino acids. CDR3 nucleotides: TGTGCCAGTAAACGGCGGGGAATTTTGGACGCTTTCTTT. This codes for CASKRRGILDAFF.

V usage is TRBV7-3 and J usage is TRBJ1-2, with 10 bases aligning to TRBD1. There are 16 residues in the CDR3. Germline CDR1 SGHTA, CDR2 FQGTGA. V gave up 4 bases and J gave up 4 bases; unmatched junction bases: 9. CDR3 DNA: TGTGCCAGCAGCTATCAGGGGACAGGGGACCCCTATGGCTACACCTTC. Translated, it gives CASSYQGTGDPYGYTF.

The rearrangement uses TRBV19 and TRBJ1-1; D might be TRBD1 (6 bases). This CDR3 has 15 residues. Germline values: CDR1 LNHDA, CDR2 SQIVND (reference sequence). V was cut by 9 bases and J by 0 bases, with 17 bases left in between. Here the CDR3 DNA reads TGTGCCAGCCTCCCACAAGGGGGAGTGAACACTGAAGCTTTCTTT. This codes for CASLPQGGVNTEAFF.

The rearrangement joins TRBV4-1 to TRBJ1-5; D remains ambiguous. There are 13 residues in the CDR3. V was clipped by 3 bases and J by 5 bases, with 8 bases between them. Germline V gene sequence: CDR1 MGHRA, CDR2 YSYEKL. Here the CDR3 reads CASSQSTYQPQHF. DNA of the CDR3: TGCGCCAGCAGCCAGAGTACTTATCAGCCCCAGCATTTT.

V is TRBV4-2 and J is TRBJ2-7; D call uncertain. V lost 0 bases and J lost 3, with 6 bases in between. This CDR3 region has 13 residues. Per germline, CDR1 LGHNA and CDR2 YNFKEQ. CDR3: CASSQDRGYEQYF. The CDR3 DNA follows: TGTGCCAGCAGCCAAGATAGAGGCTACGAGCAGTACTTC.

The chain carries TRBV6-5 and TRBJ2-7, with D tentatively TRBD2 (6 bases). There are 15 residues in the CDR3. Trimming cost V 5 bases and J 2 bases, with 16 bases left between them. Germline CDR1 is MNHEY and CDR2 is SVGAGI. CDR3 residues: CASSTAGLRAYEQYF. CDR3 bases: TGTGCCAGCAGTACCGCGGGGTTAAGGGCCTACGAGCAGTACTTC.

The rearrangement uses TRBV5-4 and TRBJ2-1; maybe TRBD2 (6 bases). The V end was cut by 3 bases, the J end by 10 bases, with 11 bases between. The V gene's germline CDR1 is SGHNT and CDR2 YYREEE (reference sequence). The length of the CDR3 is 12 residues. CDR3: CASSWGRGEQFF. The CDR3 DNA is TGTGCCAGCAGCTGGGGACGGGGGGAGCAGTTCTTC.

The chain combines TRBV27 with TRBJ2-1; 8 nucleotides agree with TRBD2. V lost 6 bases and J lost 7; bases outside the gene matches: 11. The CDR3 is 15 residues long. Germline-derived CDR1 and CDR2 are MNHEY and SMNVEV (reference sequence). CDR3 DNA sequence: TGTGCCAGCAGCCCGCTTGCCGGGAGGGGGAATGAGCAGTTCTTC. Translation: CASSPLAGRGNEQFF.

This chain links TRBV7-9 with TRBJ2-2; 11 nucleotides match TRBD2. Germline loops: CDR1 SEHNR, CDR2 FQNEAQ (reference sequence). The CDR3 runs to 17 residues. V lost 6 bases to trimming and J lost 8 bases; unmatched junction nucleotides: 14. The CDR3 DNA reads TGTGCCAGCAGGTTACCGGGACTAGCGGATACGAGGGGGGAGCTGTTTTTT. Its protein is CASRLPGLADTRGELFF.

The chain has TRBV2 and TRBJ2-7; 9 bases are shared with TRBD1. The CDR3 consists of 15 residues. Germline V lookup: CDR1 SNHLY, CDR2 FYNNEI. Germline trimming cut 7 bases from V and 2 bases from J; bases unmatched to any gene: 9. The CDR3 region is CASNPTRQGAYEQYF. CDR3 DNA sequence: TGTGCCAGCAACCCCACCCGACAGGGGGCCTACGAGCAGTACTTC.

V usage is TRBV7-9 and J usage is TRBJ2-1, with TRBD2 identical over 7 bases. Germline assignment: CDR1 SEHNR and CDR2 FQNEAQ (reference sequence). V shed 5 bases, J shed 2 bases, and the junction held 12 bases outside the gene matches. This CDR3 has 17 amino acids. CDR3 protein: CASSPDSRTSAYNEQFF. DNA of the CDR3: TGTGCCAGCAGCCCGGATTCTCGTACTAGCGCCTACAATGAGCAGTTCTTC.

The DNA for the CDR3 is TGTGCCAGCAGCTTAGATCGGCAGGGGGATGAAAAACTGTTTTTT. Translating gives CASSLDRQGDEKLFF. The chain carries TRBV11-2 and TRBJ1-4; the match to TRBD1 covers 7 bases. V dropped 0 bases and J dropped 6; count of bases not matched to a gene: 4. Germline assignment: CDR1 SGHAT and CDR2 FQNNGV. There are 15 residues in the CDR3.

The CDR3 here is CASSQDLGDEQFF. Written as DNA, the CDR3 is TGCGCCAGCAGCCAAGATCTAGGTGATGAGCAGTTCTTC. The chain is built from TRBV4-1 and TRBJ2-1, with D hard to call. The germline V gene encodes CDR1 MGHRA and CDR2 YSYEKL. The CDR3 runs to 13 residues. The V end was cut by 0 bases, the J end by 8 bases, with 8 bases between.

This sequence joins TRBV10-3 and TRBJ2-5; the D gene is possibly TRBD1 (7 bases). Trimming stripped 3 bases from V and 1 base from J, with 12 bases between. There are 15 residues in the CDR3. Germline V gene data show CDR1 as ENHRY and CDR2 as SYGVKD. The chain's CDR3 is CAISDAGGSQETQYF. The DNA of the CDR3 is TGTGCCATCAGTGATGCAGGGGGGTCCCAAGAGACCCAGTACTTC.

This clone was observed once. V is TRBV7-2 and J is TRBJ2-5, with 7 nucleotides matching TRBD2. V trimming: 6 bases; J trimming: 5 bases; junction bases outside the gene matches: 12. CDR1 and CDR2 (germline): SGHTA, FQGNSA. The CDR3 runs to 15 residues. CDR3 residues: CASRWDFQGGETQYF. The CDR3 coding sequence is TGTGCCAGCAGATGGGACTTCCAGGGAGGGGAGACCCAGTACTTC.

The chain combines TRBV4-2 with TRBJ2-5; TRBD2 aligns across 13 bases. The CDR3 totals 19 residues. CDR1 and CDR2 from the germline V gene are LGHNA and YNFKEQ. V was clipped by 0 bases and J by 4 bases; unmatched bases: 11. CDR3 bases: TGTGCCAGCAGCCAAGATTCAATGGGACTAGCGGGACGTTCAGAGACCCAGTACTTC. Translating gives CASSQDSMGLAGRSETQYF.

This clone appeared once. J is TRBJ1-5 and V is TRBV6-5, with 7 bases that match TRBD1. V dropped 5 bases and J dropped 0; count of bases not matched to a gene: 4. Per the germline V gene, CDR1 is MNHEY and CDR2 is SVGAGI. This CDR3 is built from 15 residues. The CDR3 coding sequence is TGTGCCAGCAGTCCACAGGGGATTAGCAATCAGCCCCAGCATTTT. Translated, it gives CASSPQGISNQPQHF.